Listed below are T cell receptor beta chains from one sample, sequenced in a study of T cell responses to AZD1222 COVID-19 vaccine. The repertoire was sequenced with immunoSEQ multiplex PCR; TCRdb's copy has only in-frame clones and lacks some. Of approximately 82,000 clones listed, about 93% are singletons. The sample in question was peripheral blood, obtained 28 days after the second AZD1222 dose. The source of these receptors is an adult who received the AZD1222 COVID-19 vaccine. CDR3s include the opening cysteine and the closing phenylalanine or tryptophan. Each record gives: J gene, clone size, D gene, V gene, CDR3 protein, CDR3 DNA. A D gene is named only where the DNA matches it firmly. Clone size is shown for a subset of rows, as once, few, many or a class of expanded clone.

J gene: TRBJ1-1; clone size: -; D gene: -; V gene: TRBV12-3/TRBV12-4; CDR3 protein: CASSLGRNTEAFF; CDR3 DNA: TGTGCCAGCAGCCTGGGGAGGAACACTGAAGCTTTCTTT
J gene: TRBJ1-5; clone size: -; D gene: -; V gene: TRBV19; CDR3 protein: CASSIDRGGNQPQHF; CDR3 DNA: TGTGCCAGTAGTATAGATCGAGGGGGCAATCAGCCCCAGCATTTT
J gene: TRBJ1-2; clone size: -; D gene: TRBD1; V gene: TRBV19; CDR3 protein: CASSTEQGVSGYTF; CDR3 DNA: TGTGCCAGTAGTACCGAACAGGGGGTGAGCGGCTACACCTTC
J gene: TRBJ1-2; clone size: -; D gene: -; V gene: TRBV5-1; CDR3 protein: CASSTGRLEASYGYTF; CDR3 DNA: TGCGCCAGCAGCACTGGCCGTTTAGAGGCCTCCTATGGCTACACCTTC
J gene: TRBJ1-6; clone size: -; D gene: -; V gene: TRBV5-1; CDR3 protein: CASSLGPGSDSPLHF; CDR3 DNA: TGCGCCAGCAGCTTGGGTCCGGGTAGTGATTCACCCCTCCACTTT
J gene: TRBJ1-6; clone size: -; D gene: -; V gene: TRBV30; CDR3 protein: CAWRAWTANSPLHF; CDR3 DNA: TGTGCCTGGAGAGCCTGGACGGCAAATTCACCCCTCCACTTT
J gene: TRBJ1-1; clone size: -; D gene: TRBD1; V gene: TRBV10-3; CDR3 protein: CASATGENTEAFF; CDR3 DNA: TGTGCCAGCGCGACAGGGGAGAACACTGAAGCTTTCTTT
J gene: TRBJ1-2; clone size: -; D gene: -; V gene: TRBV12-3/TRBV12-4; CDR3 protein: CASKGGGTYGYTF; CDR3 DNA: TGTGCCTCGAAAGGGGGAGGGACCTATGGCTACACCTTC
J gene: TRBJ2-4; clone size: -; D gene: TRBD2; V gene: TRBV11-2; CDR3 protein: CASSPNGGVVKNIQYF; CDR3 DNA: TGTGCCAGCAGCCCCAATGGGGGGGTCGTAAAAAACATTCAGTACTTC
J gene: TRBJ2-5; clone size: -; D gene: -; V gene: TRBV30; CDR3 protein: CAWSGGETQYF; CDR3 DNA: TGTGCCTGGAGTGGAGGGGAGACCCAGTACTTC
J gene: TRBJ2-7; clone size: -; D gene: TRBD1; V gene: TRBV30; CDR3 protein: CAWRSRDSKYEQYF; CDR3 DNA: TGTGCCTGGAGGTCCCGGGACAGTAAATACGAGCAGTACTTC
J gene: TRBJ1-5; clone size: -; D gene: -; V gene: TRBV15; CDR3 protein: CATAREGARNQPQHF; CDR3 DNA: TGTGCCACCGCAAGGGAGGGAGCGCGCAATCAGCCCCAGCATTTT
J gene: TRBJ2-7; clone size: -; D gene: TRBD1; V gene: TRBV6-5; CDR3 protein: CASSYGGQGLYEQYF; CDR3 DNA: TGTGCCAGCAGTTACGGCGGACAGGGGCTCTACGAGCAGTACTTC
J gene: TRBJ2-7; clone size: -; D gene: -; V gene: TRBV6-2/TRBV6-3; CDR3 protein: CASSRRSKTRDKAYEQYF; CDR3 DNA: TGTGCCAGCAGTCGCAGATCAAAGACCCGGGACAAAGCCTACGAGCAGTACTTC
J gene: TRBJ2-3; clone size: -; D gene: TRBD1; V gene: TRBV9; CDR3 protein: CASSVGQGVDTQYF; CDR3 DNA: TGTGCCAGCAGCGTAGGACAGGGGGTGGATACGCAGTATTTT
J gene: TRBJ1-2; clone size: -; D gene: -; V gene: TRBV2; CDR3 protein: CASSETGGAGYTF; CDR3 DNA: TGTGCCAGCAGTGAAACTGGTGGGGCCGGCTACACCTTC
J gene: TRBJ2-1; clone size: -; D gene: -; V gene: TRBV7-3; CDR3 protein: CASSLGQYNEQFF; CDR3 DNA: TGTGCCAGCAGCTTAGGGCAGTACAATGAGCAGTTCTTC
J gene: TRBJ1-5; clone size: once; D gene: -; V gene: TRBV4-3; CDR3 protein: CASSQDLGGKSQHF; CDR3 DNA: TGCGCCAGCAGCCAAGATCTTGGGGGAAAGTCCCAGCATTTT
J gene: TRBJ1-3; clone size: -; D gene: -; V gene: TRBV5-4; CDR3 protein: CASSSVWAEKGANTIYF; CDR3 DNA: TGTGCCAGCAGCTCCGTATGGGCCGAAAAGGGCGCAAACACCATATATTTT
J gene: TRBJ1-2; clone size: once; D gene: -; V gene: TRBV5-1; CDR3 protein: CASSLREDYGYTF; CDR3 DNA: TGCGCCAGCAGCTTGCGGGAGGACTATGGCTACACCTTC
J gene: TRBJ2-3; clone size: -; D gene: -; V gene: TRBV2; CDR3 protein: CASRLTGTDTQYF; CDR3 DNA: TGTGCCAGCAGGCTAACAGGCACAGATACGCAGTATTTT
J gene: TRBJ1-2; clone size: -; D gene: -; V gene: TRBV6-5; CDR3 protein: CASSYRNYGYTF; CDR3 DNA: TGTGCCAGCAGTTACAGGAACTATGGCTACACCTTC
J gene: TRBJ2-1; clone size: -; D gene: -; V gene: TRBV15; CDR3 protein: CATSRESGGTNEQFF; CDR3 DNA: TGTGCCACCAGCAGAGAATCGGGTGGGACAAATGAGCAGTTCTTC
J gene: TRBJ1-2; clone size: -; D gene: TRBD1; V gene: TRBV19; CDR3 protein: CASSMGRWQGAGGYTF; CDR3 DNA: TGTGCCAGTAGTATGGGACGGTGGCAGGGGGCCGGAGGCTACACCTTC
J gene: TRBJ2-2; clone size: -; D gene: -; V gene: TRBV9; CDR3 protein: CASSVAADPGELFF; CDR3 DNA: TGTGCCAGCAGCGTAGCGGCGGACCCCGGGGAGCTGTTTTTT
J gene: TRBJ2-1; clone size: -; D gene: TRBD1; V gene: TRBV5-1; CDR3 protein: CASSPGQGMGEQFF; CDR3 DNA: TGCGCCAGCAGCCCCGGACAGGGGATGGGTGAGCAGTTCTTC
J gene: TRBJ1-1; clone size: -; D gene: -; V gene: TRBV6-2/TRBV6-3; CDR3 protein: CASSSVTGWWAFF; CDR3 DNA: TGTGCCAGCAGTTCTGTTACAGGGTGGTGGGCTTTCTTT
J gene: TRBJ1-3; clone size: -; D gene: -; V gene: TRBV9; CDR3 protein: CASSVGGGLGNTIYF; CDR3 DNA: TGTGCCAGCAGCGTAGGAGGGGGATTAGGAAACACCATATATTTT
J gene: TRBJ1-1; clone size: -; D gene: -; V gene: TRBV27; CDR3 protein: CASRPTGKMNTEAFF; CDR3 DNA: TGTGCCAGCCGCCCTACAGGGAAAATGAACACTGAAGCTTTCTTT
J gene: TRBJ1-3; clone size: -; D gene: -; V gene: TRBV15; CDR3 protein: CATSIAPASGNTIYF; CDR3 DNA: TGTGCCACCAGCATTGCCCCGGCGTCTGGAAACACCATATATTTT
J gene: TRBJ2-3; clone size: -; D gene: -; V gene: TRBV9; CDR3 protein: CASSVLPTDTQYF; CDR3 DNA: TGTGCCAGCAGCGTACTCCCGACAGATACGCAGTATTTT
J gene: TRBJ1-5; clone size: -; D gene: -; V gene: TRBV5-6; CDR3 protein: CASSLGGGEGPQHF; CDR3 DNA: TGTGCCAGCAGCTTGGGGGGAGGGGAGGGGCCCCAGCATTTT
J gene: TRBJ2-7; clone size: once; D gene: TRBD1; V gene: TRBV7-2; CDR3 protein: CASSSDRDSLYEQYF; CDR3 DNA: TGTGCCAGCAGCTCCGACCGGGACAGCCTATACGAGCAGTACTTC
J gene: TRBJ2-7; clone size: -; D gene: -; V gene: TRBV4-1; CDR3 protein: CASSQDVGQSPHEQYF; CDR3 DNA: TGCGCCAGCAGCCAAGACGTGGGGCAAAGCCCCCACGAGCAGTACTTC
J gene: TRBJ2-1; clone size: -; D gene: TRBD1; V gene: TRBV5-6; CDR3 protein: CASSLAKGRGLRNEQFF; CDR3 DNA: TGTGCCAGCAGCTTGGCCAAGGGCAGGGGGCTTCGAAATGAGCAGTTCTTC
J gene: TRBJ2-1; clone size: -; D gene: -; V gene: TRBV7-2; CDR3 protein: CASSFLGRYNNEQFF; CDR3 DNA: TGTGCCAGCAGCTTCTTGGGACGATATAACAATGAGCAGTTCTTC
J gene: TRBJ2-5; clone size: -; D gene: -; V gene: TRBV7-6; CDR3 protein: CASSPRQETQYF; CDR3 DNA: TGTGCCAGCAGCCCCAGACAAGAGACCCAGTACTTC
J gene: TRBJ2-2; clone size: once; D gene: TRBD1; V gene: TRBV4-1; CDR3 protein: CASSRTGTGKEGKSGELFF; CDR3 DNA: TGCGCCAGCAGCCGGACTGGGACAGGCAAAGAGGGGAAATCCGGGGAGCTGTTTTTT
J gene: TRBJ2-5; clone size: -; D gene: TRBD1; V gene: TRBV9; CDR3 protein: CASSAVQGAQETQYF; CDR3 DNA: TGTGCCAGCAGCGCTGTACAGGGGGCCCAAGAGACCCAGTACTTC
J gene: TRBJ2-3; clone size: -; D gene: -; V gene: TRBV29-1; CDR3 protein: CSVDRESTDTQYF; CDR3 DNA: TGCAGCGTTGACAGGGAAAGCACAGATACGCAGTATTTT
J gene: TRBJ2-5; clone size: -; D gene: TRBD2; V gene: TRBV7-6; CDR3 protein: CASKLGGGAWETQYF; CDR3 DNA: TGTGCCAGCAAGTTAGGCGGGGGGGCCTGGGAGACCCAGTACTTC
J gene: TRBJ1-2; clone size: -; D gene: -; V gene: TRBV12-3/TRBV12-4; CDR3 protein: CASSLRSVGGYTF; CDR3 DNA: TGTGCCAGCAGTTTACGGTCCGTAGGCGGCTACACCTTC
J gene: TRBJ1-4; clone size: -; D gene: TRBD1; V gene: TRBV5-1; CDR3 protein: CASSLTQGAKEKLFF; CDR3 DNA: TGCGCCAGCAGCTTGACACAGGGGGCTAAGGAAAAACTGTTTTTT
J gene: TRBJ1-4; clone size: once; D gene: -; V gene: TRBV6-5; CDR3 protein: CASSYSAANEKLFF; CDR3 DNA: TGTGCCAGCAGTTACTCCGCAGCTAATGAAAAACTGTTTTTT
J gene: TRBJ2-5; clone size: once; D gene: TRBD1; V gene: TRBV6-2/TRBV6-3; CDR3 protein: CASSSITGTGQETQYF; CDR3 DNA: TGTGCCAGCAGTTCTATTACCGGGACAGGTCAAGAGACCCAGTACTTC
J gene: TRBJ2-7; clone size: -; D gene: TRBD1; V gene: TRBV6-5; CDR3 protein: CASSPRTGSSYEQYF; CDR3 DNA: TGTGCCAGCAGTCCTAGGACAGGGAGCTCCTACGAGCAGTACTTC
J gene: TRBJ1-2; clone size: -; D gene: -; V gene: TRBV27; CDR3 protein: CASSLGRGHYGYTF; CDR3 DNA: TGTGCCAGCAGTTTGGGCAGGGGCCACTATGGCTACACCTTC
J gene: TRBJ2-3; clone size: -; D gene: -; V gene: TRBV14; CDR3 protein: CASSQESGVGLVRPSTDTQYF; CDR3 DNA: TGTGCCAGCAGCCAAGAGAGTGGTGTGGGTCTAGTTCGCCCCAGCACAGATACGCAGTATTTT
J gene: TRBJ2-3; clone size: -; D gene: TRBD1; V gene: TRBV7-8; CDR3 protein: CASSTRDSPTDTQYF; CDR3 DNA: TGTGCCAGCAGTACCCGGGACAGCCCCACAGATACGCAGTATTTT
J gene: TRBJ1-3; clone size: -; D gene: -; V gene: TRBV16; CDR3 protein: CASSQSAVDTIYF; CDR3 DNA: TGTGCCAGCAGCCAATCGGCGGTAGACACCATATATTTT
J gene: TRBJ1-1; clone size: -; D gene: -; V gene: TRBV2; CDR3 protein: CASSESGNTEAFF; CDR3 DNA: TGTGCCAGCAGTGAAAGCGGGAACACTGAAGCTTTCTTT
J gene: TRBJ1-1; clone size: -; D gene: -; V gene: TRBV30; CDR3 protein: CAWKAPGQYMNTEAFF; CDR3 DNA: TGTGCCTGGAAGGCGCCAGGGCAGTACATGAACACTGAAGCTTTCTTT
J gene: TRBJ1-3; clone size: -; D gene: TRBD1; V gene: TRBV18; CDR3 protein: CASSRDRSGNTIYF; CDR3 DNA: TGTGCCAGCTCACGGGACAGATCTGGAAACACCATATATTTT
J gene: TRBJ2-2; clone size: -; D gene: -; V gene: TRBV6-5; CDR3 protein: CASSFSQGTGELFF; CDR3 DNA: TGTGCCAGCAGTTTTAGCCAGGGCACCGGGGAGCTGTTTTTT
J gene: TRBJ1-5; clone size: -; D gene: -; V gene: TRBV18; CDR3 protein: CASSPQGGAGRLQPQHF; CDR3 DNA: TGTGCCAGCTCACCACAAGGGGGGGCAGGGAGACTTCAGCCCCAGCATTTT
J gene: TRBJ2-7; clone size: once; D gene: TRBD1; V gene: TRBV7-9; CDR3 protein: CASTLTGTVDF; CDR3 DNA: TGTGCCAGCACCCTAACTGGGACAGTGGACTTC
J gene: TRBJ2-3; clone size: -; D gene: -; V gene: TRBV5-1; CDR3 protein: CASSSSIMAPTDTQYF; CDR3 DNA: TGCGCCAGCAGCTCGTCGATTATGGCCCCGACAGATACGCAGTATTTT
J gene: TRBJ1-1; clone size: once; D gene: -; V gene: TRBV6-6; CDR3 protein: CASSYSRAMNTEAFF; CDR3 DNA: TGTGCCAGCAGTTACTCGAGGGCGATGAACACTGAAGCTTTCTTT